Included here is one T cell receptor (beta chain) sequence, with context. Antigen: not known. The PCR had 60 Vbeta and 13 Jbeta primers. Clones were read by immunoSEQ multiplex PCR, and TCRdb kept only the in-frame ones, dropping some. The data show some 150,000 clones, around 79% seen once. The data were obtained in a study of cytomegalovirus exposure and HLA in healthy donors. Study information: Genetic ancestry analysis placed about 80% of the roughly 400 donors that were genotyped in the Caucasian-associated cluster. Study-level points and caveats: In most subjects, TCR beta sequences reportedly gave accurate predictions of HLA-A and HLA-B alleles. Across all donors, roughly uniform sequencing depth was an assumption of the presence/absence analyses. According to reports, the classifier identified cytomegalovirus status with high specificity and sensitivity.

V was trimmed by 3 bases and J by 0 bases, leaving 15 bases between them. From germline, CDR1 is KGHSH and CDR2 LQKENI. The CDR3 totals 17 residues. The chain recombines TRBV18 with TRBJ1-3, with D possibly matching TRBD1 (5 bases). The receptor was derived from a man between 35 and 55 years old in good health and CMV-seropositive. Material for sequencing was PBMCs. The CDR3 is CASSPRKGQGSGNTIYF. DNA of the CDR3: TGTGCCAGCTCACCTAGGAAGGGGCAGGGCTCTGGAAACACCATATATTTT.